Shown below are 24 T cell receptor beta chains from a single sample sequenced in a study of cytomegalovirus exposure and HLA in healthy donors. Vbeta (60) and Jbeta (13) primers were used in the PCR. Assay: immunoSEQ multiplex PCR; the TCRdb copy retains only in-frame clones and omits some. The sample includes under 200,000 clones, approximately 80% of them seen just once. Sequencing was carried out using PBMCs. These receptors all stem from a man aged 30 to 39 in good health and CMV-seropositive.

This clone showed up just a few times. The chain is built from TRBV4-1 and TRBJ2-7; TRBD2 matches at 12 bases. The CDR3 is made up of 16 amino acids. After removal of 4 bases from V and 4 bases from J, the junction contained 8 bases not matched to a gene. The germline gives CDR1 MGHRA, CDR2 YSYEKL. The CDR3 is CASSLGRLAGDYEQYF. The DNA of the CDR3 is TGCGCCAGCAGCCTGGGAAGACTAGCGGGGGATTACGAGCAGTACTTC.

The chain employs TRBV28 and TRBJ1-5; tentative D call: TRBD1 (5 bases). Trimming pared 8 bases from V and 1 base from J, leaving 6 bases between. Looked up from germline, CDR1 is MDHEN and CDR2 is SYDVKM. This CDR3 is built from 12 residues. The CDR3 bases are TGTGCCAGCCGACAGAGCAATCAGCCCCAGCATTTT. Protein: CASRQSNQPQHF.

The chain uses TRBV2 and TRBJ2-7; 7 positions match TRBD2. The ends lost 5 bases at V and 3 bases at J; junction bases unmatched: 4. The CDR3 sequence is 13 residues long. Germline assignment: CDR1 SNHLY and CDR2 FYNNEI. The CDR3 here is CASSTWGGYEQYF. The CDR3 DNA follows: TGTGCCAGCAGTACCTGGGGGGGCTACGAGCAGTACTTC.

J is TRBJ2-3 and V is TRBV19, with 10 bases fitting TRBD2. V gave up 3 bases and J gave up 8 bases; unmatched junction bases: 11. The CDR3 is 16 amino acids. Germline V gene sequence: CDR1 LNHDA, CDR2 SQIVND (reference sequence). CDR3 in DNA: TGTGCCAGTAGTATCGGGCTAGCGGGGGTGACGGGTACGCAGTATTTT. This encodes CASSIGLAGVTGTQYF.

V is TRBV5-1 and J is TRBJ2-5, with 11 positions matching TRBD2. The J segment lost 2 bases and the V segment lost 5 bases, leaving 8 bases of the junction unmatched. This CDR3 comprises 16 residues. Germline V gene lookup returns CDR1 SGHRS and CDR2 YFSETQ. This chain's CDR3 is CASRRPSGGPQETQYF. DNA for the CDR3: TGCGCCAGCAGACGCCCTAGCGGGGGGCCGCAAGAGACCCAGTACTTC.

The chain employs TRBV29-1 and TRBJ2-7; TRBD1 matches 11 bases. This CDR3 contains 12 residues. Germline V CDR1 and CDR2: SQVTM, ANQGSEA. V lost 7 bases and J lost 7; bases outside the gene matches: 6. CDR3 nucleotide sequence: TGCAGCGCCCCGGGACAGGGGGGTGAGCAGTACTTC. Its protein product is CSAPGQGGEQYF.

The chain is built from TRBV6-1 and TRBJ2-7, with 8 bases that match TRBD1. Trimming at V came to 2 bases and at J to 3 bases, leaving 9 bases not matched to a gene. The CDR3 runs 16 residues. The germline CDR1 and CDR2 sequences are MNHNS and SASEGT. In nucleotides, the CDR3 is TGTGCCAGCAGTGAAAGAGGGGACAGGCCTGTCTACGAGCAGTACTTC. Its translation is CASSERGDRPVYEQYF.

This chain connects TRBV4-1 to TRBJ2-7; D remains unclear. V lost 2 bases and J 0 bases, leaving 14 bases between the germline ends. The CDR3 contains 16 residues. Per the germline V gene, CDR1 is MGHRA and CDR2 is YSYEKL. CDR3 sequence reads: CASSQLDRRPSYEQYF. Written as DNA, the CDR3 is TGCGCCAGCAGCCAACTAGACCGCCGGCCCTCCTACGAGCAGTACTTC.

The chain recombines TRBV6-5 with TRBJ2-5; D possibly corresponds to TRBD2 (5 bases). CDR1 and CDR2 (germline): MNHEY, SVGAGI. V lost 2 bases and J lost 3, with 16 bases in between. The CDR3 extends over 16 amino acids. The CDR3 sequence is CASSYGGGLAEETQYF. In nucleotides, the CDR3 is TGTGCCAGCAGTTACGGAGGAGGACTCGCTGAAGAGACCCAGTACTTC.

The rearrangement links TRBV7-3 to TRBJ2-7; 7 nucleotides align to TRBD1. V gave up 5 bases and J gave up 2 bases; unmatched junction bases: 3. From germline, CDR1 is SGHTA and CDR2 FQGTGA. CDR3 size: 13 residues. The CDR3 coding sequence is TGTGCCAGCAGCACGGACAGGCCCTACGAGCAGTACTTC. Translating it yields CASSTDRPYEQYF.

V and J are TRBV18 and TRBJ1-1; no reliable D call. V lost 6 bases and J lost 5, with 19 bases in between. The CDR3 has 15 residues. CDR1 is KGHSH and CDR2 is LQKENI in the germline V gene. This CDR3 is CASSPADSPWTEAFF. The CDR3 coding sequence is TGTGCCAGCTCGCCCGCGGACTCCCCCTGGACTGAAGCTTTCTTT.

CDR3 loop: CASSSLDRDDYGYTF. CDR3 nucleotide sequence: TGTGCCAGCAGTTCTCTGGACAGGGATGACTATGGCTACACCTTC. This chain uses TRBV27 with TRBJ1-2; 8 bases map to TRBD1. The CDR3 runs 15 residues. Germline V gene lookup returns CDR1 MNHEY and CDR2 SMNVEV (reference sequence). After removal of 4 bases from V and 3 bases from J, the junction contained 7 bases not matched to a gene.

The V call is TRBV10-3, the J call TRBJ2-7; D might be TRBD2 (6 bases). Germline CDR1 reads ENHRY; CDR2 reads SYGVKD. CDR3 length: 12 residues. Trimming left V 0 bases short and J 7 bases short, with 7 bases between. CDR3 sequence: CAISESEGEQYF. DNA for the CDR3: TGTGCCATCAGTGAGTCGGAGGGGGAGCAGTACTTC.

This chain links TRBV29-1 with TRBJ2-3; TRBD2 matches 9 bases. Germline values: CDR1 SQVTM, CDR2 ANQGSEA. J gave up 3 bases and V 6 bases, and 10 bases lay outside the gene matches. The CDR3 length is 15 residues. This CDR3 is CSVASSGVETDTQYF. The CDR3 DNA reads TGCAGCGTCGCCTCTAGCGGGGTTGAGACAGATACGCAGTATTTT.

The CDR3 coding sequence is TGCGCCAGCAGCCAGGGTAGGGAGATCCCAAATTCACCCCTCCACTTT. Its translation is CASSQGREIPNSPLHF. The rearrangement links TRBV4-1 to TRBJ1-6; D ambiguous. The V and J ends lost 3 bases and 7 bases respectively, with 16 bases between them. The CDR3 spans 16 residues. Germline V gives CDR1 MGHRA, CDR2 YSYEKL.

In its sample, this clone was seen once. This chain uses TRBV5-6 with TRBJ2-7; 8 nucleotides match TRBD2. The CDR3 sequence is 15 residues long. J gave up 7 bases and V 4 bases, and 13 bases lay outside the gene matches. CDR1 is SGHDT and CDR2 is YYEEEE in the germline V gene. The CDR3 loop reads CASSPDGRGGQEQYF. The CDR3 bases are TGTGCCAGCAGCCCGGATGGACGGGGGGGCCAGGAGCAGTACTTC. Full variable domain (missing parts from reference TRBV5-6 and TRBJ2-7): DAGVTQSPTHLIKTRGQQVTLRCSPKSGHDTVSWYQQALGQGPQFIFQYYEEEERQRGNFPDRFSGHQFPNYSSELNVNALLLGDSALYLCASSPDGRGGQEQYFGPGTRLTVT.

In DNA, the CDR3 is TGTGCCAGCACCAGAGAGGGACTAGTTTACAATGAGCAGTTCTTC. Translated: CASTREGLVYNEQFF. The genes are TRBV7-2 and TRBJ2-1; TRBD2 agrees at 8 bases. Germline V CDR1 and CDR2: SGHTA, FQGNSA. V trimming: 7 bases; J trimming: 4 bases; junction bases outside the gene matches: 9. This CDR3 comprises 15 residues.

A single count supports this clone. V gene TRBV6-5 combines with J gene TRBJ2-5; D unclear. The CDR3 extends over 14 amino acids. The germline V and J ends were trimmed by 3 bases and 1 base, with 9 bases remaining between them. Per the germline V gene, CDR1 is MNHEY and CDR2 is SVGAGI. The DNA of the CDR3 is TGTGCCAGCAGTTATAGCCGCGGCCAAGAGACCCAGTACTTC. Its protein is CASSYSRGQETQYF.

The J gene is TRBJ2-7, the V gene TRBV5-1; 7 bases fit TRBD1. The CDR3 has 14 amino acids. V lost 0 bases and J lost 6; bases outside the gene matches: 6. CDR1 SGHRS and CDR2 YFSETQ come from the germline V gene. Written as DNA, the CDR3 is TGCGCCAGCAGCTTGGCAACAGGGGCGGCCGAGCAGTACTTC. It yields the protein CASSLATGAAEQYF.

This clone occurred a few times. This sequence joins TRBV4-1 and TRBJ2-7; D is undetermined. Germline CDR1 and CDR2: MGHRA and YSYEKL. V gave up 5 bases and J gave up 3 bases, with 14 bases separating them. This CDR3 contains 14 residues. In DNA form, the CDR3 reads TGCGCCAGCAGCTCGCTCGGTCCTGGCTACGAGCAGTACTTC. Translating gives CASSSLGPGYEQYF.

The chain recombines TRBV5-5 with TRBJ2-3; 7 nucleotides agree with TRBD2. Per germline, CDR1 SGHKS and CDR2 YYEKEE (reference sequence). After removal of 5 bases from V and 7 bases from J, the junction contained 13 bases not matched to a gene. The CDR3 spans 15 residues. Written as DNA, the CDR3 is TGTGCCAGCAGTTCGGGGGGTGGCACACATTATACGCAGTATTTT. Amino acids: CASSSGGGTHYTQYF.

J is TRBJ2-7 and V is TRBV4-1; 12 positions agree with TRBD1. The CDR3 loop spans 16 amino acids. In germline, CDR1 is MGHRA, CDR2 YSYEKL. Trimming cost V 1 base and J 3 bases; bases outside gene matches: 4. The CDR3 sequence is CASSQGGTGGIYEQYF. As DNA, the CDR3 is TGCGCCAGCAGCCAAGGCGGGACAGGGGGCATCTACGAGCAGTACTTC.

The genes are TRBV23-1 and TRBJ2-7; maybe TRBD1 (5 bases). TRBV23-1 is an ORF; its function is uncertain. CDR3 length equals 13 residues. V was clipped by 3 bases and J by 4 bases, with 10 bases between them. CDR3 sequence (DNA): TGCGCCAGCAGTCAGCAGCAGGGTTACGAGCAGTACTTC. Its protein product is CASSQQQGYEQYF.

J is TRBJ2-1 and V is TRBV5-6; D call uncertain. Trimming shortened V by 0 bases and J by 5 bases, and 9 bases separated the two germline ends. CDR3 length: 14 residues. The germline V gene encodes CDR1 SGHDT and CDR2 YYEEEE. The CDR3 sequence: CASSLGRRDNEQFF. CDR3 DNA: TGTGCCAGCAGCTTGGGGCGACGGGACAATGAGCAGTTCTTC. The full variable domain, with the rest looked up from reference TRBV5-6 and TRBJ2-1, is DAGVTQSPTHLIKTRGQQVTLRCSPKSGHDTVSWYQQALGQGPQFIFQYYEEEERQRGNFPDRFSGHQFPNYSSELNVNALLLGDSALYLCASSLGRRDNEQFFGPGTRLTVL.